This TCR beta chain was identified in a study of cytomegalovirus exposure and HLA in healthy donors. Study findings and constraints: In the roughly 130 validation repertoires, a later analysis found that first-cohort TCR clusters tended to co-occur. The study designated 160 or so TCR beta chains cytomegalovirus-associated.

Measured with immunoSEQ multiplex PCR; TCRdb has only the in-frame clones, and not every one. The table has over 60,000 clones, approximately 95% seen once. The sample holds one count of this clone. Its antigen is undetermined. The germline gives CDR1 MNHEY, CDR2 SVGAGI. V lost 8 bases and J 10 bases, leaving 14 bases between the germline ends. This CDR3 has 11 amino acids. The J gene is TRBJ1-1, the V gene TRBV6-5; D is undetermined. The sequencing input was PBMCs. This sequence originates from a man in his late teens or twenties in good health and CMV-seronegative. The CDR3 DNA sequence: TGTGCCAGCGGTACCCGATCCGGAGCTTTCTTT. Translated, it gives CASGTRSGAFF.